The 5 T cell receptor beta chains below come from one sample, sequenced in a study of neurological immune-mediated disorders. TCRdb recomputed calls from the 5' RACE reads with MiXCR, one row per CDR3 protein. The sample lists about 89,000 distinct CDR3 sequences; 2.6% were seen once. Sequencing was carried out using PBMCs. These receptor sequences come from a woman aged 25 to 39 with multiple sclerosis.

The V call is TRBV12-3 or TRBV12-4, the J call TRBJ2-5; possibly TRBD2 for D (7 bases). Trimming removed 3 bases at V and 4 bases at J, with 15 bases between. The CDR3 contains 15 residues. Here the CDR3 reads CASSFLPRGGETQYF. In nucleotides, the CDR3 is TGTGCCAGCAGTTTTTTGCCTAGGGGGGGAGAGACCCAGTACTTC.

This clonotype was recorded at least ten times. This chain connects TRBV27 to TRBJ2-3; 7 nucleotides match TRBD2. The length of the CDR3 is 17 residues. Germline V gene lookup returns CDR1 MNHEY and CDR2 SMNVEV (reference sequence). Unmatched junction bases numbered 11, after V lost 4 bases and J lost 1 base. The CDR3 nucleotides read TGTGCCAGCAGTTCCCCGGACCTAGCGGCCCGCACAGATACGCAGTATTTT. Translation gives CASSSPDLAARTDTQYF.

This clonotype was seen a few times. The rearrangement uses TRBV7-2 and TRBJ2-3, with 11 bases lining up with TRBD2. Looked up from germline, CDR1 is SGHTA and CDR2 is FQGNSA. J lost 3 bases, V lost 4 bases, and 12 bases had no gene match. This CDR3 is built from 18 residues. The CDR3 region is CASSSYPLLAGVTDTQYF. CDR3 coding DNA: TGTGCCAGCAGCTCCTATCCTTTACTAGCGGGAGTAACAGATACGCAGTATTTT.

At least ten counts were recorded for this clonotype. The CDR3 nucleotides read TGCAGTGCTAGAGAGCTTTCTGGGGCCAACGTCCTGACTTTC. Encoded protein: CSARELSGANVLTF. The chain recombines TRBV20-1 with TRBJ2-6, with no clear D. Germline V gene lookup returns CDR1 DFQATT and CDR2 SNEGSKA (reference sequence). Trimming took off 0 bases at V and 1 base at J, with 4 bases between the two ends. The CDR3 contains 14 residues.

This clonotype came up many times. V and J are TRBV14 and TRBJ2-1, with 7 nucleotides matching TRBD2. The CDR3 loop spans 15 amino acids. Germline CDR1 is SGHDN and CDR2 is FVKESK. J lost 9 bases, V lost 3 bases, and 11 bases had no gene match. The CDR3 DNA reads as TGTGCCAGCAGCCAGACACTAGCGCCCAGAGGTGAGCAGTTCTTC. Residues: CASSQTLAPRGEQFF.